The T cell receptor (beta chain) described here comes from a study of CD8+ T cells in alopecia areata. Study-level information: Those patients who were treated received oral tofacitinib, which was given at 5 to 10 mg twice daily for moderate-to-severe alopecia areata.

RNA extraction and reverse transcription yielded cDNA as sequencing template. Repertoires were generated with immunoSEQ multiplex PCR, while TCRdb's copy carries only in-frame clones and drops some. The sample contains over 95,000 clones, 60% to 65% of which appear only once. This sample's treatment: oral pan-JAK inhibitor, 5-10 mg twice daily. This CDR3 region has 15 residues. CDR1 and CDR2 from the germline V gene are MGHRA and YSYEKL. Losses at the gene ends were 1 base for V and 3 bases for J; bases not matched to a gene: 3. The specimen was CD8+ T cells sorted from blood, collected at week 4, from a patient treated with tofacitinib. The chain links TRBV4-1 to TRBJ2-7; 10 bases align to TRBD2. The clonotype comes from a human donor with alopecia areata. The CDR3 reads CASSQGLAGGYEQYF. The CDR3, as DNA: TGCGCCAGCAGCCAAGGACTAGCGGGTGGCTACGAGCAGTACTTC.